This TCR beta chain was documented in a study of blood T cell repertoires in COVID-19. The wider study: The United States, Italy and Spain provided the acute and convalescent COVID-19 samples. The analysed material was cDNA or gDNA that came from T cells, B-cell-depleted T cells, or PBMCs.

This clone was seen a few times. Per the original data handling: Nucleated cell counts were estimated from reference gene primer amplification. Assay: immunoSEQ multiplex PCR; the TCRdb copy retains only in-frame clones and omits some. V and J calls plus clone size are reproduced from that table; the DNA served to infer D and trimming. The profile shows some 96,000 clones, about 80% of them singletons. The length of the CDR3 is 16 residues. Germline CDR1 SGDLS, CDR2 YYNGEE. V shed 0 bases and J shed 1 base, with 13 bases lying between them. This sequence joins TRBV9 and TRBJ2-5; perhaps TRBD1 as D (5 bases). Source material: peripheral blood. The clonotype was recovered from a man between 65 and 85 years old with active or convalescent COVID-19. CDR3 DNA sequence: TGTGCCAGCAGCGTAGGATTAGGGGATATCCAAGAGACCCAGTACTTC. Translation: CASSVGLGDIQETQYF. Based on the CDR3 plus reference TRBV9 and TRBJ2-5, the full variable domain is DSGVTQTPKHLITATGQRVTLRCSPRSGDLSVYWYQQSLDQGLQFLIQYYNGEERAKGNILERFSAQQFPDLHSELNLSSLELGDSALYFCASSVGLGDIQETQYFGPGTRLLVL.